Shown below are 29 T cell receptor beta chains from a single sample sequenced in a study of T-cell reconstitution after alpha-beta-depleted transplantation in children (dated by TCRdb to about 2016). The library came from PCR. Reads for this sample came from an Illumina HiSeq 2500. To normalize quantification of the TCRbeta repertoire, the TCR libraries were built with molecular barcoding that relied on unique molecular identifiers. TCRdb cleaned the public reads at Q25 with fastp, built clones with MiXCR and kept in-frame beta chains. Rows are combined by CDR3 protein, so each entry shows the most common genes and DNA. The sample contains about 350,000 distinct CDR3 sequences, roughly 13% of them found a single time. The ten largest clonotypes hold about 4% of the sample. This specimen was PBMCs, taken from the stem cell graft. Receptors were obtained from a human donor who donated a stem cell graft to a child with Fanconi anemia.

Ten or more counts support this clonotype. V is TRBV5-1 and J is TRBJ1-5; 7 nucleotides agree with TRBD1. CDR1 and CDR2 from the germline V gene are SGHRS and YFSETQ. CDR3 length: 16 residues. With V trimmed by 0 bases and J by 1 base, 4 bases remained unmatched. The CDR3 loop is CASSLGLGQSNQPQHF. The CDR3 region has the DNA TGCGCCAGCAGCTTGGGCTTGGGACAGAGCAATCAGCCCCAGCATTTT.

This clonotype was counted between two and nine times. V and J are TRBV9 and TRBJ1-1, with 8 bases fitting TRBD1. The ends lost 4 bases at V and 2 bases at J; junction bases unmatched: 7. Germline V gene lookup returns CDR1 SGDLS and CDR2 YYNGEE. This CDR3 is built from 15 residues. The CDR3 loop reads CASSQTGDINTEAFF. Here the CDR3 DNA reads TGTGCCAGCAGCCAGACAGGGGACATAAACACTGAAGCTTTCTTT.

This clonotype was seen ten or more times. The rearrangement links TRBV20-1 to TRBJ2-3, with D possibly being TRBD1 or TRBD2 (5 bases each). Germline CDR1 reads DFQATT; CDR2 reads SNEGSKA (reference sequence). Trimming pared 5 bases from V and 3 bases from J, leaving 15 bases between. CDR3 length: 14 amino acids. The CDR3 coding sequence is TGCAGTGCTCCTATGGGGGTGAGGACAGATACGCAGTATTTT. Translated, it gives CSAPMGVRTDTQYF.

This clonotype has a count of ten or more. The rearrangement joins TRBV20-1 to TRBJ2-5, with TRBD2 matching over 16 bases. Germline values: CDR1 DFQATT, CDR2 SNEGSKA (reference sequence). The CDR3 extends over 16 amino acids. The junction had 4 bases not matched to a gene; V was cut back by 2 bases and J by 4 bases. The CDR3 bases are TGCAGTGCTAGACTGGGACTAGCGGGGGGGCTAGAGACCCAGTACTTC. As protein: CSARLGLAGGLETQYF.

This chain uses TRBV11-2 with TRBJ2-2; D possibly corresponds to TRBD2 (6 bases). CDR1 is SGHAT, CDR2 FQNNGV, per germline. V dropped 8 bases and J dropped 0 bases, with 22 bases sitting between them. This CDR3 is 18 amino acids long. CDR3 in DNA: TGTGCCAGCTGTCCCCGAAGGTCGCGGGGCGCGAACACCGGGGAGCTGTTTTTT. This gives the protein CASCPRRSRGANTGELFF.

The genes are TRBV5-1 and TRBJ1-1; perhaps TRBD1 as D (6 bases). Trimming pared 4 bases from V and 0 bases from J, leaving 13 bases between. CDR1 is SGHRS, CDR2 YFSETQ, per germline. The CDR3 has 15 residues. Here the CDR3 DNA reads TGCGCCAGCAGCGCCGGAACAGGGATGAACACTGAAGCTTTCTTT. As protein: CASSAGTGMNTEAFF.

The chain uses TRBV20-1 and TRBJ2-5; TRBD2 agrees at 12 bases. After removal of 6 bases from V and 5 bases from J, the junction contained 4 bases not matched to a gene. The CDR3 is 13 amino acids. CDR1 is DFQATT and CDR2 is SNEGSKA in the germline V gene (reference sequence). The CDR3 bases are TGCAGTGCCCTAGCGGGGGGGCGGGAGACCCAGTACTTC. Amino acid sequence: CSALAGGRETQYF.

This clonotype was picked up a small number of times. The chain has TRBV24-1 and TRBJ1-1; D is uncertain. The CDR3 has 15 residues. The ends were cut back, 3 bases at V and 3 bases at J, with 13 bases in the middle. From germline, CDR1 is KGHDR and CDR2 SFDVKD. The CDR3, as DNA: TGTGCCACCAGTGATAGGTCTGCCGGTGACACTGAAGCTTTCTTT. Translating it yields CATSDRSAGDTEAFF.

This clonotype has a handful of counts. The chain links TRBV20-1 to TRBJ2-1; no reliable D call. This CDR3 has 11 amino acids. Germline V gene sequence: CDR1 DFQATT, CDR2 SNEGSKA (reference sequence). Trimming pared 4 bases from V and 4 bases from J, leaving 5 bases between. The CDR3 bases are TGCAGTGCTATTAAGTACAATGAGCAGTTCTTC. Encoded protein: CSAIKYNEQFF.

Here the CDR3 reads CASSLTEAYEQYF. The CDR3 DNA sequence: TGTGCCAGCAGTTTAACAGAGGCCTACGAGCAGTACTTC. The genes are TRBV12-3 or TRBV12-4 and TRBJ2-7; D not certain. There are 13 residues in the CDR3. Deletions cut 2 bases from V and 2 bases from J, with 7 bases between.

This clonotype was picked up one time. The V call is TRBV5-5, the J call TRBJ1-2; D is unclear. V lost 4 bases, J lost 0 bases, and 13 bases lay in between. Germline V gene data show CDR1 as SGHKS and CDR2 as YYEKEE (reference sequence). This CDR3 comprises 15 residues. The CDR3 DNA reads TGTGCCAGCAGCCCTGATTACTTAGCTAACTATGGCTACACCTTC. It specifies CASSPDYLANYGYTF.

CDR3: CASSWTTGQGNEQYF. Written as DNA, the CDR3 is TGTGCCAGCAGCTGGACGACGGGACAGGGCAACGAGCAGTACTTC. The chain is built from TRBV7-2 and TRBJ2-7; TRBD1 aligns across 9 bases. V gave up 4 bases and J gave up 5 bases; unmatched junction bases: 9. Germline CDR1 and CDR2: SGHTA and FQGNSA. The CDR3 totals 15 residues.

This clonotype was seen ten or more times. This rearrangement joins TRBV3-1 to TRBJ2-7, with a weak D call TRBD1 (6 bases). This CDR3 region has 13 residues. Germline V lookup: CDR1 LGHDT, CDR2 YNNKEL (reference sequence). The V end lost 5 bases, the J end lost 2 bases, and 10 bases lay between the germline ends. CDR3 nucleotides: TGTGCCAGCAGCAGAGGGGACACCTACGAGCAGTACGTC. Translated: CASSRGDTYEQYV.

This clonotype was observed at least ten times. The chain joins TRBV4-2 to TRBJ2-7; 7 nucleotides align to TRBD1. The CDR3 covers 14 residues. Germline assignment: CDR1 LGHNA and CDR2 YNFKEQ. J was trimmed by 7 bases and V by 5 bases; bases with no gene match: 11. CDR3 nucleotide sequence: TGTGCCAGCAGCGCGAGACAGGGACAGCTGGAGCAGTACTTC. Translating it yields CASSARQGQLEQYF.

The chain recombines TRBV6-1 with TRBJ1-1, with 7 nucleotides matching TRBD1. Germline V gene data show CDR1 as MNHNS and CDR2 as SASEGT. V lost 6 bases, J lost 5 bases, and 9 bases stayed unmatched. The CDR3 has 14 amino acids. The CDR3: CASRRYRGRTEAFF. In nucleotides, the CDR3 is TGTGCCAGCAGAAGATACAGGGGTCGGACTGAAGCTTTCTTT.

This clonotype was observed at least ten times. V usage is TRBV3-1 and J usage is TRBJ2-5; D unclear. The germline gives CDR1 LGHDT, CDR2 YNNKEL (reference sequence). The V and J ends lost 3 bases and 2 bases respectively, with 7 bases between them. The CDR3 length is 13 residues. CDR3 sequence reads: CASSQYLQETQYF. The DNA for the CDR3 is TGTGCCAGCAGCCAGTACTTGCAAGAGACCCAGTACTTC.

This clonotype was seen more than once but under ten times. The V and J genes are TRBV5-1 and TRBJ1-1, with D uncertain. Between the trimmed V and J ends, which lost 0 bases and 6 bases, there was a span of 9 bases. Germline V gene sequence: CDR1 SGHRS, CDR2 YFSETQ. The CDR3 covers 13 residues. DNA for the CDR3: TGCGCCAGCAGCTTGGAGGGTAGCCCTGAAGCTTTCTTT. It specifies CASSLEGSPEAFF. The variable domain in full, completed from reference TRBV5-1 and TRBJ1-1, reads KAGVTQTPRYLIKTRGQQVTLSCSPISGHRSVSWYQQTPGQGLQFLFEYFSETQRNKGNFPGRFSGRQFSNSRSEMNVSTLELGDSALYLCASSLEGSPEAFFGQGTRLTVV.

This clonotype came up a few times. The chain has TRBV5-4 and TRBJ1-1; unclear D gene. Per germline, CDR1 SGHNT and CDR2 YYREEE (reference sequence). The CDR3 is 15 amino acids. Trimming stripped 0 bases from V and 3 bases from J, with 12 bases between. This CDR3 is CASSLGSNRDTEAFF. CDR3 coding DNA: TGTGCCAGCAGCTTGGGGTCTAACAGAGACACTGAAGCTTTCTTT.

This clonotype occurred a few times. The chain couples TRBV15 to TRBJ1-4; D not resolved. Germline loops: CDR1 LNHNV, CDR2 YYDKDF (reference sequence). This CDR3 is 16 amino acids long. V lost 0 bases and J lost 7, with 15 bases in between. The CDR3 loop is CATSRELAIESEKLFF. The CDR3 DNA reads TGTGCCACCAGCAGAGAATTGGCCATTGAGAGTGAAAAACTGTTTTTT.

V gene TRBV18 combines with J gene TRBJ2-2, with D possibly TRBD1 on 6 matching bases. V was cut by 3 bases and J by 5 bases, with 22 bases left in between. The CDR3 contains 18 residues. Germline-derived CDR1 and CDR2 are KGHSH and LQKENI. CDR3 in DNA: TGTGCCAGCTCACCTAGACAGGCCACCAACTCTGGGACCGGGGAGCTGTTTTTT. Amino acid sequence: CASSPRQATNSGTGELFF.

The CDR3 loop is CASRGQTYTGELFF. CDR3 DNA: TGTGCCAGCAGGGGACAGACCTACACCGGGGAGCTGTTTTTT. The J gene is TRBJ2-2, the V gene TRBV6-1, with 7 bases lining up with TRBD1. After removal of 6 bases from V and 3 bases from J, the junction contained 4 bases not matched to a gene. Germline assignment: CDR1 MNHNS and CDR2 SASEGT. The CDR3 loop spans 14 amino acids.

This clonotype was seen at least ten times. The CDR3 region has the DNA TGTGCCAGCAGTTACGGTATAGAGCAGTACTTC. Protein sequence: CASSYGIEQYF. V gene TRBV6-5 combines with J gene TRBJ2-7; D unclear. V lost 2 bases to trimming and J lost 7 bases, with 6 bases between them. Germline assignment: CDR1 MNHEY and CDR2 SVGAGI. CDR3 size: 11 residues.

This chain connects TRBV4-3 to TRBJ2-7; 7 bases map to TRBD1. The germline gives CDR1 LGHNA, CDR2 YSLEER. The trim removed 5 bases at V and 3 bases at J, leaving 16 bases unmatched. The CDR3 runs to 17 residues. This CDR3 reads CASSTFWTGENGYEQYF. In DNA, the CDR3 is TGCGCCAGCAGCACCTTCTGGACAGGAGAAAACGGCTACGAGCAGTACTTC.

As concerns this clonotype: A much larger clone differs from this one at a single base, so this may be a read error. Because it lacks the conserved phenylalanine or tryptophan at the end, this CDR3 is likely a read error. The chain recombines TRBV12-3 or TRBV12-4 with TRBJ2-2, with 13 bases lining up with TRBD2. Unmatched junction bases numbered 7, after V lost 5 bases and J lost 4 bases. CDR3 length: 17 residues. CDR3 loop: CASSLLGLAGFTGELFY. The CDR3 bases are TGTGCCAGCAGTCTACTGGGACTAGCGGGGTTCACCGGGGAGCTGTTTTAT.

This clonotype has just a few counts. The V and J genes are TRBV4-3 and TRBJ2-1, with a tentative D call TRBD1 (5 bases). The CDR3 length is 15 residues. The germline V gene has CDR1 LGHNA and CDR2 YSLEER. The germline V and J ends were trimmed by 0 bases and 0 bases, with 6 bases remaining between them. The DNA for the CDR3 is TGCGCCAGCAGCCAAGAGACAGACTCCTACAATGAGCAGTTCTTC. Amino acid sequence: CASSQETDSYNEQFF.

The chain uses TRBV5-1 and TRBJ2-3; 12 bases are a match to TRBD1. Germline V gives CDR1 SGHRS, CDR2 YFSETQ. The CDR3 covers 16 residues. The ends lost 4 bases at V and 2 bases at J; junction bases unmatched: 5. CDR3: CASSPGQGADTDTQYF. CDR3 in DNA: TGCGCCAGCAGCCCGGGACAGGGGGCCGACACAGATACGCAGTATTTT.

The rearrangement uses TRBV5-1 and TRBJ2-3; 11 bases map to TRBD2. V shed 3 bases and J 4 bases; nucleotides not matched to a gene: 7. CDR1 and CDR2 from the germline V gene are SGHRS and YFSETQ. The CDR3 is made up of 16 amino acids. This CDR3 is CASSSFSGGAADTQYF. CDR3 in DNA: TGCGCCAGCAGCTCATTTAGCGGGGGGGCGGCAGATACGCAGTATTTT.

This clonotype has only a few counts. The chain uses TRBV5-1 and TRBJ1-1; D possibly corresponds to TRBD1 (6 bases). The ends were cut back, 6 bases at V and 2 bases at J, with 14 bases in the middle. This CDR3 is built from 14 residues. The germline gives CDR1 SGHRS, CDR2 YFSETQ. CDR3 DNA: TGCGCCAGCACCAAGGGGGGGGTTAACACTGAAGCTTTCTTT. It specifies CASTKGGVNTEAFF.

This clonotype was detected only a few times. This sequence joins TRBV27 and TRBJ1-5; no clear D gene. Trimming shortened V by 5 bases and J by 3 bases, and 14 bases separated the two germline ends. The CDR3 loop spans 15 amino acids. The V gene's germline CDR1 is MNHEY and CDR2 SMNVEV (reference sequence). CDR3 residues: CASSPGGVFNQPQHF. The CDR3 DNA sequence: TGTGCCAGCAGTCCCGGCGGGGTATTCAATCAGCCCCAGCATTTT.